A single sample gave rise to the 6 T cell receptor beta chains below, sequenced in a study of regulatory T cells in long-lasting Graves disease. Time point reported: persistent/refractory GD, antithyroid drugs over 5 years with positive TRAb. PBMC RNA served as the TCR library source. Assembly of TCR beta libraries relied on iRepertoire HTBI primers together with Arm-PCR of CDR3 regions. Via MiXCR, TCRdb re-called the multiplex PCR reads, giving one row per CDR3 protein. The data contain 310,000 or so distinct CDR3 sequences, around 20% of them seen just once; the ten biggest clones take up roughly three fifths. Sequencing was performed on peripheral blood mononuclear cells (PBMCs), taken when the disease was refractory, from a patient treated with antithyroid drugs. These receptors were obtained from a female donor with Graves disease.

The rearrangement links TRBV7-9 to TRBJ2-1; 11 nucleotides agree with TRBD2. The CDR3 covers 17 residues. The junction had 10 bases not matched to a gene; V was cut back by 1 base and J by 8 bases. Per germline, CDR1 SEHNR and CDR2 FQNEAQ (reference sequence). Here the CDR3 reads CASSLGRGTSGRDEQFF. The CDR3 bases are TGTGCCAGCAGCTTAGGCCGGGGTACTAGCGGGAGAGATGAGCAGTTCTTC. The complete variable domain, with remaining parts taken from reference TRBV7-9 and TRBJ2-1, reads DTGVSQNPRHKITKRGQNVTFRCDPISEHNRLYWYRQTLGQGPEFLTYFQNEAQLEKSRLLSDRFSAERPKGSFSTLEIQRTEQGDSAMYLCASSLGRGTSGRDEQFFGPGTRLTVL.

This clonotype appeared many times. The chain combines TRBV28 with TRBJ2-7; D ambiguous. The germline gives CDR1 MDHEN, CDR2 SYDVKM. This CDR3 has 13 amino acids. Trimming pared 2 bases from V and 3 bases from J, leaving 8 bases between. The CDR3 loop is CASSLKLNYEQYF. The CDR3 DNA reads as TGTGCCAGCAGTTTAAAACTAAACTACGAGCAGTACTTC.

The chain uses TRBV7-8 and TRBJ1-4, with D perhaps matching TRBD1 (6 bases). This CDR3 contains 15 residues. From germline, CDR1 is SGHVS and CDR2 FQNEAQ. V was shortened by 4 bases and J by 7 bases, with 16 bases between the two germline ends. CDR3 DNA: TGTGCCAGCAGCTCTTACGTGGGGGCAGGTGAAAAACTGTTTTTT. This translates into CASSSYVGAGEKLFF. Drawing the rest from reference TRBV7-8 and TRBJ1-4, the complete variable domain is GAGVSQSPRYKVAKRGQDVALRCDPISGHVSLFWYQQALGQGPEFLTYFQNEAQLDKSGLPSDRFFAERPEGSVSTLKIQRTQQEDSAVYLCASSSYVGAGEKLFFGSGTQLSVL.

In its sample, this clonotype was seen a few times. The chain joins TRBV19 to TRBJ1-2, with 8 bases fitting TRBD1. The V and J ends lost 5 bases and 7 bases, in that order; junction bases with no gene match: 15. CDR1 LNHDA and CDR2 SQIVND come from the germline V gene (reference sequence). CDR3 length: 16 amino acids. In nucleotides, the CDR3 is TGTGCCAGTAGTCTGACCGGGGACAGGCGTGCTTCTGGCTACACCTTC. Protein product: CASSLTGDRRASGYTF.

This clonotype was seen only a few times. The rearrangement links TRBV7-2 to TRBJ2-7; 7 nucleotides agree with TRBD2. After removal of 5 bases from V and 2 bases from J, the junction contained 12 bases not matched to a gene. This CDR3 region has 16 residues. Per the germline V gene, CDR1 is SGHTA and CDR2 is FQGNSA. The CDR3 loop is CASSIILSGPTYEQYF. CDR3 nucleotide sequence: TGTGCCAGCAGCATCATACTTAGCGGGCCAACCTACGAGCAGTACTTC.

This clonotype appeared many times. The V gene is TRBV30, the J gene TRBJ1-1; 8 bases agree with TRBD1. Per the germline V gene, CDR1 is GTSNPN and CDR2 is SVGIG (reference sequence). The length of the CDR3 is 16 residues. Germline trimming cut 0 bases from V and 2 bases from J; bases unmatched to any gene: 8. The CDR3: CAWSVAGTGSNTEAFF. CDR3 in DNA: TGTGCCTGGAGTGTCGCCGGGACAGGATCTAACACTGAAGCTTTCTTT. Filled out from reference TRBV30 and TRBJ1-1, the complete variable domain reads SQTIHQWPATLVQPVGSPLSLECTVEGTSNPNLYWYRQAAGRGLQLLFYSVGIGQISSEVPQNLSASRPQDRQFILSSKKLLLSDSGFYLCAWSVAGTGSNTEAFFGQGTRLTVV.